Following are 28 T cell receptor beta chains from one sample sequenced in a study of Ad26.COV2.S vaccination and SARS-CoV-2 variants. The treatment denotes: around 19 received Ad26.COV2.S at low or high dose, single or two shots; about 5 received placebo; per-sample allocation not given. Day 63 following the first vaccine or placebo injection was when the samples were taken. The method was immunoSEQ multiplex PCR; TCRdb's version includes in-frame clones alone and lacks a portion of them. This sample yields hundreds of thousands of clones, of which about 89% are seen a single time; approximately 1.5% belongs to the top ten. Source: peripheral blood, taken in a trial of Ad26.COV2.S vaccine versus placebo. Receptors originate from a person aged 18-60 years who received the Ad26.COV2.S COVID-19 vaccine or a placebo.

V gene TRBV4-3 combines with J gene TRBJ1-1; a possible D gene is TRBD1 (5 bases). V was trimmed by 1 base and J by 11 bases, leaving 14 bases between them. This CDR3 has 13 amino acids. Germline V gene lookup returns CDR1 LGHNA and CDR2 YSLEER. CDR3 DNA sequence: TGCGCCAGCAGCCAAGGCAGGGAACGGGTCGCTTTCTTT. The encoded protein is CASSQGRERVAFF.

J is TRBJ2-5 and V is TRBV25-1; D possibly corresponds to TRBD1 (6 bases). Between the trimmed V and J ends, which lost 6 bases and 1 base, there was a span of 6 bases. CDR3 length equals 12 residues. CDR1 is MGHDK and CDR2 is SYGVNS in the germline V gene. The CDR3: CASRTGQETQYF. CDR3 in DNA: TGTGCCAGCAGGACAGGCCAAGAGACCCAGTACTTC.

This CDR3 reads CASSQQGVNEQFF. The CDR3 region has the DNA TGTGCCAGCAGCCAGCAGGGCGTCAATGAGCAGTTCTTC. This rearrangement joins TRBV4-2 to TRBJ2-1; the D gene is possibly TRBD1 (5 bases). Trimming stripped 3 bases from V and 6 bases from J, with 9 bases between. CDR1 and CDR2 (germline): LGHNA, YNFKEQ. This CDR3 comprises 13 residues.

This clone has only one observation. V gene TRBV11-2 combines with J gene TRBJ1-3, with TRBD1 matching over 9 bases. The CDR3 spans 17 residues. V lost 0 bases and J lost 6; bases outside the gene matches: 9. Germline V gene data show CDR1 as SGHAT and CDR2 as FQNNGV. CDR3 amino acids: CASSLDMQGQGINTIYF. The DNA of the CDR3 is TGTGCCAGCAGCTTAGATATGCAGGGACAGGGCATAAACACCATATATTTT. Looking up the rest from reference TRBV11-2 and TRBJ1-3 gives the full variable domain: EAGVAQSPRYKIIEKRQSVAFWCNPISGHATLYWYQQILGQGPKLLIQFQNNGVVDDSQLPKDRFSAERLKGVDSTLKIQPAKLEDSAVYLCASSLDMQGQGINTIYFGEGSWLTVV.

The chain carries TRBV7-2 and TRBJ2-5; D not resolved. Germline assignment: CDR1 SGHTA and CDR2 FQGNSA. The CDR3 covers 14 residues. V shed 0 bases and J shed 6 bases, with 11 bases lying between them. For the CDR3, the DNA is TGTGCCAGCAGCTTAGCCGGCTACACGAAGACCCAGTACTTC. Amino acid sequence: CASSLAGYTKTQYF.

This sequence joins TRBV7-2 and TRBJ2-1; tentative D call: TRBD1 (6 bases). This CDR3 is built from 16 residues. V was clipped by 0 bases and J by 7 bases, with 16 bases between them. In germline, CDR1 is SGHTA, CDR2 FQGNSA. The CDR3 is CASSLAGAQDTNEQFF. DNA of the CDR3: TGTGCCAGCAGCTTAGCGGGGGCGCAGGACACGAATGAGCAGTTCTTC.

There are a few counts of this clone. The chain employs TRBV6-1 and TRBJ1-5; D uncertain. Germline CDR1 is MNHNS and CDR2 is SASEGT. This CDR3 is 14 amino acids long. V lost 1 base to trimming and J lost 5 bases, with 9 bases between them. The CDR3 sequence is CASSEGLGYQPQHF. The DNA of the CDR3 is TGTGCCAGCAGTGAAGGATTGGGTTATCAGCCCCAGCATTTT.

In this sample, this clone turned up once. The rearrangement links TRBV27 to TRBJ1-5; 8 bases align to TRBD1. V gave up 6 bases and J gave up 4 bases; unmatched junction bases: 2. This CDR3 contains 13 residues. Germline lookup yields CDR1 MNHEY and CDR2 SMNVEV (reference sequence). Here the CDR3 reads CASRDRVNQPQHF. The CDR3 nucleotides read TGTGCCAGCAGGGACAGGGTTAATCAGCCCCAGCATTTT.

The rearrangement joins TRBV5-4 to TRBJ1-1, with a possible D match to TRBD1 (6 bases). This CDR3 has 16 amino acids. Germline lookup yields CDR1 SGHNT and CDR2 YYREEE (reference sequence). The V gene lost 0 bases and the J gene lost 2 bases, with 14 bases spanning the gap. CDR3 in DNA: TGTGCCAGCAGCTTGGGAGGACAGAGTGGAAACACTGAAGCTTTCTTT. Encoded protein: CASSLGGQSGNTEAFF.

There are a few counts of this clone. The chain has TRBV18 and TRBJ1-1; D uncertain. This CDR3 has 14 residues. In germline, CDR1 is KGHSH, CDR2 LQKENI. Trimming shortened V by 1 base and J by 0 bases, and 6 bases separated the two germline ends. The CDR3 DNA reads as TGTGCCAGCTCACCACGGGCGCTGAACACTGAAGCTTTCTTT. Protein sequence: CASSPRALNTEAFF.

Note on this clone: Different DNA sequences within this sample yield the same CDR3. The chain recombines TRBV4-3 with TRBJ2-2; D unresolved. Between the trimmed V and J ends, which lost 0 bases and 5 bases, there was a span of 10 bases. This CDR3 comprises 15 residues. The germline CDR1 and CDR2 sequences are LGHNA and YSLEER. Here the CDR3 reads CASSQDLRGTGELFF. Written as DNA, the CDR3 is TGCGCCAGCAGCCAAGATTTACGCGGAACCGGGGAGCTGTTTTTT.

As regards this clone: Mismatch with germline at one junction end may stem from a read error. The chain combines TRBV9 with TRBJ2-7; D possibly uses TRBD1 or TRBD2 (6 bases each). The germline gives CDR1 SGDLS, CDR2 YYNGEE. The length of the CDR3 is 11 residues. The CDR3 loop reads CASSVAPEGGF. In DNA, the CDR3 is TGTGCCAGCAGCGTAGCCCCAGAGGGGGGCTTC.

The chain joins TRBV3-1 (or the pseudogene TRBV3-2) to TRBJ2-1; D is unresolved. Trimming pared 0 bases from V and 0 bases from J, leaving 9 bases between. The V gene's germline CDR1 is LGHDT and CDR2 YNNKEL (reference sequence). The CDR3 spans 16 residues. The CDR3 bases are TGTGCCAGCAGCCAAGAGCCCCGAGGCTCCTACAATGAGCAGTTCTTC. Translating gives CASSQEPRGSYNEQFF.

This rearrangement joins TRBV13 to TRBJ2-5; D is possibly TRBD1 (6 bases). V was trimmed by 5 bases and J by 5 bases, leaving 18 bases between them. Germline V gives CDR1 PRHDT, CDR2 FYEKMQ (reference sequence). CDR3 size: 15 residues. The CDR3 loop reads CASSLRKDRYETQYF. CDR3 nucleotides: TGTGCCAGCAGCCTCAGAAAGGACAGATACGAGACCCAGTACTTC.

CDR3 coding DNA: TGTGCCAGCAGCTGGACAGGTACTGCCCCTGGCTACACCTTC. It is translated as CASSWTGTAPGYTF. This chain joins TRBV2 and TRBJ1-2; 7 bases line up with TRBD1. Trimming at V came to 6 bases and at J to 7 bases, leaving 11 bases not matched to a gene. Germline-derived CDR1 and CDR2 are SNHLY and FYNNEI. The CDR3 contains 14 residues. The complete variable domain, with remaining parts taken from reference TRBV2 and TRBJ1-2, reads EPEVTQTPSHQVTQMGQEVILRCVPISNHLYFYWYRQILGQKVEFLVSFYNNEISEKSEIFDDQFSVERPDGSNFTLKIRSTKLEDSAMYFCASSWTGTAPGYTFGSGTRLTVV.

In this sample, this clone turned up a few times. The rearrangement uses TRBV12-3 or TRBV12-4 and TRBJ1-2; 7 positions match TRBD1. CDR3 length equals 13 residues. The ends lost 7 bases at V and 4 bases at J; junction bases unmatched: 6. CDR3 loop: CASTLRGPYGYTF. The CDR3, as DNA: TGTGCCAGCACTTTGAGGGGGCCCTATGGCTACACCTTC.

The chain links TRBV27 to TRBJ2-7; D ambiguous. The CDR3 is 12 amino acids. Per germline, CDR1 MNHEY and CDR2 SMNVEV (reference sequence). V gave up 4 bases and J gave up 3 bases, with 7 bases separating them. CDR3 sequence reads: CASSSLGYEQYF. The CDR3 coding sequence is TGTGCCAGCAGTTCTTTGGGCTACGAGCAGTACTTC.

This rearrangement joins TRBV19 to TRBJ1-5; no clear D gene. Deletions cut 6 bases from V and 8 bases from J, with 11 bases between. Germline V lookup: CDR1 LNHDA, CDR2 SQIVND (reference sequence). The CDR3 consists of 12 residues. CDR3 coding DNA: TGTGCCAGTAGCCCCCTGTCGGAGCCCCAGCATTTT. It codes for CASSPLSEPQHF.

This clone was seen just once. The rearrangement uses TRBV14 and TRBJ2-7; 7 nucleotides line up with TRBD1. This CDR3 spans 17 amino acids. With 0 bases clipped from V and 4 bases from J, the junction kept 12 bases outside the gene matches. Germline CDR1 SGHDN, CDR2 FVKESK. The CDR3 nucleotides read TGTGCCAGCAGCCAAGATAAGGGAAGACAGGGTGTATACGAGCAGTACTTC. This encodes CASSQDKGRQGVYEQYF.

On this clone: Different DNA sequences within this sample yield the same CDR3. This chain uses TRBV6-5 with TRBJ1-5, with D maybe TRBD1 (5 bases). Deletions cut 6 bases from V and 4 bases from J, with 7 bases between. The germline CDR1 and CDR2 sequences are MNHEY and SVGAGI. This CDR3 has 12 residues. In nucleotides, the CDR3 is TGTGCCAGCAGGGGGGGGAATCAGCCCCAGCATTTT. It translates to CASRGGNQPQHF.

The chain couples TRBV10-2 to TRBJ1-2; possible D gene TRBD1, 6 bases. CDR1 is WSHSY, CDR2 SAAADI, per germline. V dropped 0 bases and J dropped 6 bases, with 11 bases sitting between them. The CDR3 runs 14 residues. CDR3 coding DNA: TGCGCCAGCAGTGAGTCAACGGGGGCTAATGGCTACACCTTC. It yields the protein CASSESTGANGYTF.

The gene calls are TRBV11-2 and TRBJ2-7; 13 nucleotides line up with TRBD2. Germline V gene sequence: CDR1 SGHAT, CDR2 FQNNGV. This CDR3 is built from 15 residues. Trimming took 5 bases from V and 2 from J; bases not matched to a gene: 3. The CDR3 is CASSLGTSGAYEQYF. The DNA for the CDR3 is TGTGCCAGCAGCCTCGGGACTAGCGGGGCCTACGAGCAGTACTTC.

CDR3 loop: CATSSWNRDTEAFF. The CDR3 bases are TGTGCCACCAGCAGCTGGAACAGGGACACTGAAGCTTTCTTT. The rearrangement joins TRBV15 to TRBJ1-1; tentatively, D is TRBD1 (6 bases). Per the germline V gene, CDR1 is LNHNV and CDR2 is YYDKDF (reference sequence). This CDR3 spans 14 amino acids. The V end was cut by 3 bases, the J end by 3 bases, with 11 bases between.

This clone was counted once. The rearrangement uses TRBV5-1 and TRBJ1-4; D is uncertain. Looked up from germline, CDR1 is SGHRS and CDR2 is YFSETQ. Between the trimmed V and J ends, which lost 0 bases and 0 bases, there was a span of 6 bases. This CDR3 is built from 15 residues. The CDR3 nucleotides read TGCGCCAGCAGCTTGGACGGTGCAACTAATGAAAAACTGTTTTTT. It codes for CASSLDGATNEKLFF.

Of note for this clone: This sample includes further DNA sequences coding for the same CDR3. The chain is built from TRBV24-1 and TRBJ2-6; no definite D call. Germline CDR1 KGHDR, CDR2 SFDVKD. V dropped 3 bases and J dropped 0 bases, with 5 bases sitting between them. This CDR3 has 15 residues. CDR3: CATSDPISGANVLTF. The CDR3 bases are TGTGCCACCAGTGATCCCATCTCTGGGGCCAACGTCCTGACTTTC.

A single count supports this clone. The chain employs TRBV7-9 and TRBJ2-4; either TRBD1 or TRBD2 may fit D (7 bases each). The V gene lost 5 bases and the J gene lost 2 bases, with 25 bases spanning the gap. Germline V gene lookup returns CDR1 SEHNR and CDR2 FQNEAQ (reference sequence). The CDR3 totals 19 residues. CDR3 coding DNA: TGTGCCAGCAGCCCCCAGGGGGGGCGCTCCGGGAGTACCAAAAACATTCAGTACTTC. This encodes CASSPQGGRSGSTKNIQYF.

The V and J genes are TRBV21-1 and TRBJ2-7. TRBV21-1 is a documented pseudogene. This CDR3 contains 13 residues. CDR3 in amino acids: CASSRRDPYEQYF. CDR3 sequence (DNA): TGTGCCAGCAGCCGACGGGACCCCTACGAGCAGTACTTC.

The chain joins TRBV10-3 to TRBJ2-3, with D maybe TRBD1 (6 bases). Germline CDR1 and CDR2: ENHRY and SYGVKD. Trimming removed 9 bases from V and 0 bases from J, with 13 bases in between. CDR3 length equals 14 residues. The CDR3 protein is CAIRVGQSTDTQYF. In DNA, the CDR3 is TGTGCCATTAGGGTAGGACAGAGCACAGATACGCAGTATTTT.